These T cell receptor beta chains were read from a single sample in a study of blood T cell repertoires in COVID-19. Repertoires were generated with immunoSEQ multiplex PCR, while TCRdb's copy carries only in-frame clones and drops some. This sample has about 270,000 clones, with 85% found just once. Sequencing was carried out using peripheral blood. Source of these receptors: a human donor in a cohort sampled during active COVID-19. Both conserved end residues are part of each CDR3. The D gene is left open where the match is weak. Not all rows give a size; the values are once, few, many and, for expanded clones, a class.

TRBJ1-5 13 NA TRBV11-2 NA CASSQGIGQPQHF TGTGCCAGCAGTCAGGGGATCGGTCAGCCCCAGCATTTT
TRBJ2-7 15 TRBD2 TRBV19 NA CASSIAGAGDPEQYF TGTGCCAGTAGTATTGCCGGGGCGGGAGATCCCGAGCAGTACTTC
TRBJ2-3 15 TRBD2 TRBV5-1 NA CASSFGSGGLDTQYF TGCGCCAGCAGCTTCGGATCGGGAGGGCTGGATACGCAGTATTTT
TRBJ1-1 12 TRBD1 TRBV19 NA CASRDRRTEAFF TGTGCCAGTAGGGACAGGAGGACTGAAGCTTTCTTT
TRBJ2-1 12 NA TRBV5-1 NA CASTSQVNEQFF TGCGCCAGCACCTCTCAGGTCAATGAGCAGTTCTTC
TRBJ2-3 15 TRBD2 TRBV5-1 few CASSLSTSGADTQYF TGCGCCAGCAGCTTGTCTACTAGCGGGGCAGATACGCAGTATTTT
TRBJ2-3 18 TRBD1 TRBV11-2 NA CASSSLTIDRGDRDTQYF TGTGCCAGCAGCTCTCTTACGATAGACAGGGGTGATAGAGATACGCAGTATTTT
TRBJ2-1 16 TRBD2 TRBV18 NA CASSPPNQGLKNEQFF TGTGCCAGCTCACCACCCAACCAGGGACTAAAAAATGAGCAGTTCTTC
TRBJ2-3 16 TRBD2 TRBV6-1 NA CASSAVSGRYADTQYF TGTGCCAGCAGTGCGGTGAGCGGGAGGTACGCAGATACGCAGTATTTT
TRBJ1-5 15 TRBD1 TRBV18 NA CASSLTGTGVRPQHF TGTGCCAGCTCCCTAACCGGGACAGGGGTTCGGCCCCAGCATTTT
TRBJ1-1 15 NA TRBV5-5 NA CASSWTARFVTEAFF TGTGCCAGCAGCTGGACAGCCAGATTTGTCACTGAAGCTTTCTTT
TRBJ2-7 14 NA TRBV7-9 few CASSPDYAIYEQYF TGTGCCAGCAGCCCGGACTACGCTATCTACGAGCAGTACTTC
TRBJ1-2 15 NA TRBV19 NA CASSRGSGPNYGYTF TGTGCCAGTAGTAGAGGATCAGGGCCCAACTATGGCTACACCTTC
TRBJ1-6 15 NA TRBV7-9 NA CASSLLGLDISPLHF TGTGCCAGCAGCTTACTGGGGCTTGACATTTCACCCCTCCACTTT
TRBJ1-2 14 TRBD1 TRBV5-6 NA CASSLRTGPVGYTF TGTGCCAGCAGCCTTCGGACAGGGCCGGTTGGCTACACCTTC
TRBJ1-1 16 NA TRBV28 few CASSLPVRGSYTEAFF TGTGCCAGCAGTTTACCCGTCAGGGGATCCTACACTGAAGCTTTCTTT
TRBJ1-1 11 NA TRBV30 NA CAWSWTDEAFF TGTGCCTGGAGTTGGACAGATGAAGCTTTCTTT
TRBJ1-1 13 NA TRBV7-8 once CASSLEPTAEAFF TGTGCCAGCAGCTTAGAGCCGACAGCTGAAGCTTTCTTT
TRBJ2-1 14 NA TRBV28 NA CASTYSGSYNEQFF TGTGCCAGCACCTATAGCGGTTCCTACAATGAGCAGTTCTTC
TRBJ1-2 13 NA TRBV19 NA CASKQGHLYGYTF TGTGCCAGTAAACAGGGCCACCTCTATGGCTACACCTTC